This paragraph reports one TCR beta chain. Antigen unknown. This specimen comes from a study of shared clonotypes between healthy human individuals. Study in general: The donors, a couple of women and a few men, were aged 18 to 49. Three plates were used per donor for CD4 naive, three for CD4 memory, two for CD8 naive and one for CD8 memory. Whole-study findings and limits: The generation probabilities recorded for non-shared clonotypes fell below those of clonotypes shared by all four donors.

V was cut by 4 bases and J by 0 bases, with 7 bases left in between. Germline loops: CDR1 MGHRA, CDR2 YSYEKL. CDR3 length: 15 amino acids. The assay ran at deep level. Profiling relied on immunoSEQ multiplex PCR, and the TCRdb table lists in-frame clones only, not all of them. The repertoire has 1.5 million to 1.9 million clones, around 98% of them found once; the top ten carry about 0.45%. This clonotype was obtained from a young man in good health. What was sequenced was naive CD4+ T cells sorted from blood. The sample's subset: CD45RA+ positively selected. The rearrangement links TRBV4-1 to TRBJ2-6, with D unclear. CDR3 sequence reads: CASSRSSSGANVLTF. CDR3 bases: TGCGCCAGCAGCCGATCTAGCTCTGGGGCCAACGTCCTGACTTTC.